These 10 T cell receptor beta chains originate from one sample sequenced in a study of cytotoxic CD8 clonotypes in ibrutinib-treated CLL. The repertoire was sequenced with immunoSEQ multiplex PCR; TCRdb's copy has only in-frame clones and lacks some. This sample has 330,000 or so clones, with roughly two thirds found just once. Sequenced material: PBMCs, taken after 36 months of ibrutinib treatment. The receptors here all came from a human donor with chronic lymphocytic leukemia.

This clone has only a few counts. The CDR3 nucleotides are TGTGCCAGCGGGAGGCTGGGGGGGAGTGAGCAGTACTTC. Translated: CASGRLGGSEQYF. The chain has TRBV6-5 and TRBJ2-7; 7 bases fit TRBD2. The CDR3 covers 13 residues. Per the germline V gene, CDR1 is MNHEY and CDR2 is SVGAGI. Trimming at V came to 8 bases and at J to 7 bases, leaving 11 bases not matched to a gene.

V is TRBV25-1 and J is TRBJ2-2; D remains unclear. The length of the CDR3 is 12 residues. V was clipped by 8 bases and J by 7 bases, with 11 bases between them. The germline V gene has CDR1 MGHDK and CDR2 SYGVNS. The CDR3 loop reads CASGRALGELFF. The CDR3, as DNA: TGTGCCAGCGGTCGGGCTCTCGGGGAGCTGTTTTTT.

The chain is built from TRBV4-1 and TRBJ1-6; D call uncertain. Germline CDR1 and CDR2: MGHRA and YSYEKL. The germline V and J ends were trimmed by 2 bases and 7 bases, with 9 bases remaining between them. The CDR3 sequence is 14 residues long. For the CDR3, the DNA is TGCGCCAGCAGCCAATATCGAGGGAATTCACCCCTCCACTTT. Its protein is CASSQYRGNSPLHF.

The J gene is TRBJ2-1, the V gene TRBV7-8; 12 bases fit TRBD2. There are 18 residues in the CDR3. Unmatched junction bases numbered 13, after V lost 4 bases and J lost 6 bases. Germline lookup yields CDR1 SGHVS and CDR2 FQNEAQ. CDR3 residues: CASSSHRLASGRGNEQFF. The CDR3 nucleotides are TGTGCCAGCAGCTCCCACCGACTCGCTAGCGGGAGGGGCAATGAGCAGTTCTTC.

The J gene is TRBJ2-3, the V gene TRBV5-1; D possibly matches TRBD1 or TRBD2 (6 bases each). Trimming stripped 1 base from V and 5 bases from J, with 20 bases between. Per germline, CDR1 SGHRS and CDR2 YFSETQ. The CDR3 spans 17 residues. The CDR3 loop is CASSLLGSRGRIDTQYF. DNA of the CDR3: TGCGCCAGCAGCTTGTTGGGTTCCCGGGGGCGCATAGATACGCAGTATTTT.

The genes are TRBV7-2 and TRBJ1-5; TRBD1 might be the D (6 bases). V shed 1 base and J shed 4 bases, with 11 bases lying between them. This CDR3 has 15 residues. Germline V CDR1 and CDR2: SGHTA, FQGNSA. The CDR3 reads CASSLVGGGNQPQHF. The CDR3 nucleotides read TGTGCCAGCAGCTTAGTTGGGGGCGGTAATCAGCCCCAGCATTTT.

The rearrangement links TRBV4-2 to TRBJ2-3; 8 bases are shared with TRBD2. V was clipped by 1 base and J by 1 base; unmatched bases: 7. Germline CDR1 LGHNA, CDR2 YNFKEQ. The CDR3 extends over 17 amino acids. The CDR3 loop is CASSQGDSSGGTDTQYF. In DNA, the CDR3 is TGTGCCAGCAGCCAAGGTGACAGTAGCGGGGGCACAGATACGCAGTATTTT.

This chain joins TRBV18 and TRBJ2-5; 9 bases match TRBD1. This CDR3 contains 15 residues. Per germline, CDR1 KGHSH and CDR2 LQKENI. Unmatched junction bases numbered 5, after V lost 1 base and J lost 5 bases. The CDR3 loop is CASSPRTGVGETQYF. The CDR3, as DNA: TGTGCCAGCTCACCACGGACAGGGGTTGGCGAGACCCAGTACTTC.

The rearrangement uses TRBV6-5 and TRBJ1-1, with 9 positions matching TRBD1. The ends lost 1 base at V and 0 bases at J; junction bases unmatched: 3. The CDR3 consists of 16 residues. CDR1 MNHEY and CDR2 SVGAGI come from the germline V gene. CDR3 bases: TGTGCCAGCAGTTACTTCACAGGGGGCCTGAACACTGAAGCTTTCTTT. It encodes CASSYFTGGLNTEAFF.

This clone appeared a few times. The chain recombines TRBV21-1 with TRBJ1-6; the table calls TRBD1, which could not be checked here. TRBV21-1 is labeled a pseudogene. The CDR3 has 12 amino acids. The CDR3 is CASIDRASPLHF. In nucleotides, the CDR3 is TGTGCCAGCATCGACAGGGCCTCACCCCTCCACTTT.